This TCR beta chain was documented in a study of shared clonotypes between healthy human individuals. In the case of this clone: What it binds is unknown.

Only CD45RO-negative cells positively selected for CCR7 counted as naive CD8 cells, so terminally differentiated effector memory CD45RA+ cells were excluded. Study-wide results and caveats: Non-shared clonotypes displayed generation probabilities falling below those of clonotypes present in all four donors. Only blood samples were collected, and tissue repertoires likely differ. Between a handful of donors, naive CD4 clonotypes were shared at a level of about 5%.

The data were produced by immunoSEQ multiplex PCR, yet TCRdb's version contains in-frame clones alone and is incomplete. Among around 2,100,000 clones listed, just under 95% were seen once. The sequenced sample was naive CD8+ T cells sorted from blood. This receptor was taken from a man aged 18 to 29 in good health.

The CDR3 DNA reads TGTGCCAGCAGCTTTAGCGGGGGGATGAATGAGCAGTTCTTC. Translating it yields CASSFSGGMNEQFF. This chain connects TRBV5-4 to TRBJ2-1, with 10 positions matching TRBD2. V lost 2 bases to trimming and J lost 7 bases; unmatched junction nucleotides: 3. CDR3 length: 14 amino acids. Germline V gives CDR1 SGHNT, CDR2 YYREEE (reference sequence).